The 17 T cell receptor beta chains below were found in one sample sequenced in a study of CD8+ T cells in alopecia areata (dated by TCRdb to 2016 to 2019). The treatment or condition label here, explained by the study, means: oral pan-JAK inhibitor, 5-10 mg twice daily. Libraries came from the immunoSEQ multiplex PCR assay. For TCR sequencing, RNA was extracted from every sample and reverse transcribed into cDNA to serve as template. Entries here come from immuneACCESS through TCRdb and include only in-frame sequences with V and J called. Some clones fail to appear in such tables; in the studies checked, an unresolved V gene covers under half of the shortfall, and the cause of the remainder is unknown. The sample table lists 150,000 to 200,000 clones, approximately 67% of them with a count of one. The top ten clones comprise 1.3% of the sample. Here the sequenced sample was CD4+ T cells sorted from blood, taken at week 49, from a patient treated with tofacitinib. These receptors were taken from a human donor with alopecia areata.

With respect to this clone: This sample includes further DNA sequences coding for the same CDR3. This sequence joins TRBV5-1 and TRBJ2-7; D gene ambiguous. Germline V lookup: CDR1 SGHRS, CDR2 YFSETQ. Trimming removed 2 bases from V and 2 bases from J, with 8 bases in between. This CDR3 region has 13 residues. CDR3 coding DNA: TGCGCCAGCAGCTTCCTGGGAACCTACGAGCAGTACTTC. Amino acids: CASSFLGTYEQYF.

The V call is TRBV4-2, the J call TRBJ2-5; D unresolved. V was cut by 0 bases and J by 1 base, with 0 bases left in between. Germline lookup yields CDR1 LGHNA and CDR2 YNFKEQ. The length of the CDR3 is 12 residues. The CDR3 bases are TGTGCCAGCAGCCAAGACCAAGAGACCCAGTACTTC. This translates into CASSQDQETQYF.

This clone has a handful of counts. This chain joins TRBV19 and TRBJ2-4; TRBD1 agrees at 9 bases. The CDR3 has 15 residues. Unmatched junction bases numbered 3, after V lost 6 bases and J lost 0 bases. Germline V gene lookup returns CDR1 LNHDA and CDR2 SQIVND (reference sequence). CDR3 nucleotide sequence: TGTGCCAGTAGGGACAGGGGAGAAGCCAAAAACATTCAGTACTTC. It specifies CASRDRGEAKNIQYF. The full variable domain, in which reference TRBV19 and TRBJ2-4 provide the parts outside the CDR3, is DGGITQSPKYLFRKEGQNVTLSCEQNLNHDAMYWYRQDPGQGLRLIYYSQIVNDFQKGDIAEGYSVSREKKESFPLTVTSAQKNPTAFYLCASRDRGEAKNIQYFGAGTRLSVL.

In its sample, this clone was seen a few times. The chain joins TRBV29-1 to TRBJ1-2, with D perhaps matching TRBD1 (6 bases). This CDR3 spans 15 amino acids. Germline values: CDR1 SQVTM, CDR2 ANQGSEA. Trimming took off 3 bases at V and 3 bases at J, with 17 bases between the two ends. The CDR3 nucleotides are TGCAGCGTTGACCCCTCATGGGCAGGGGACTATGGCTACACCTTC. Protein product: CSVDPSWAGDYGYTF.

J is TRBJ2-6 and V is TRBV2; 9 bases align to TRBD1. From germline, CDR1 is SNHLY and CDR2 FYNNEI. This CDR3 is 15 amino acids long. V was pared by 5 bases and J by 2 bases, with 1 base of the junction left unmatched. This CDR3 reads CASSTGGAGANVLTF. The CDR3 coding sequence is TGTGCCAGCAGTACAGGGGGCGCTGGGGCCAACGTCCTGACTTTC.

J is TRBJ2-7 and V is TRBV10-3; a weak D match, TRBD1 (6 bases). V was shortened by 6 bases and J by 6 bases, with 18 bases between the two germline ends. CDR1 is ENHRY and CDR2 is SYGVKD in the germline V gene. The CDR3 consists of 14 residues. The CDR3 DNA reads TGTGCCATCAGCAACCTCAGGGGCATCTCCGAGCAGTACTTC. Protein: CAISNLRGISEQYF.

This clone has a handful of counts. This sequence joins TRBV4-3 and TRBJ2-7; 12 bases map to TRBD2. Looked up from germline, CDR1 is LGHNA and CDR2 is YSLEER. This CDR3 has 15 amino acids. V was pared by 1 base and J by 8 bases, with 6 bases of the junction left unmatched. CDR3 DNA sequence: TGCGCCAGCAGCCAAGTGTCGGGACTAGCGGGCCAGCAGTACTTC. Protein: CASSQVSGLAGQQYF.

V usage is TRBV2 and J usage is TRBJ2-1; the match to TRBD1 covers 9 bases. This CDR3 comprises 15 residues. Germline values: CDR1 SNHLY, CDR2 FYNNEI. V lost 7 bases to trimming and J lost 8 bases; unmatched junction nucleotides: 12. CDR3: CASNSDRGAGDEQFF. DNA of the CDR3: TGTGCCAGCAACTCGGACAGGGGTGCAGGCGATGAGCAGTTCTTC.

The rearrangement joins TRBV30 to TRBJ1-1, with 10 nucleotides matching TRBD1. Trimming cost V 2 bases and J 5 bases; bases outside gene matches: 8. The V gene's germline CDR1 is GTSNPN and CDR2 SVGIG (reference sequence). The CDR3 consists of 15 residues. The CDR3, as DNA: TGTGCCTGGAGTCGCCGGGACAGGGGTCGGACTGAAGCTTTCTTT. Protein sequence: CAWSRRDRGRTEAFF.

This clone was observed a few times. The V gene is TRBV5-1, the J gene TRBJ2-1, with 12 bases that match TRBD2. V lost 4 bases and J lost 5; bases outside the gene matches: 4. In germline, CDR1 is SGHRS, CDR2 YFSETQ. CDR3 size: 15 residues. CDR3 region: CASSPTSGRHNEQFF. CDR3 coding DNA: TGCGCCAGCAGCCCGACTAGCGGGAGACACAATGAGCAGTTCTTC.

A few counts support this clone. The chain uses TRBV30 and TRBJ1-2; no clear D. Germline values: CDR1 GTSNPN, CDR2 SVGIG (reference sequence). V was pared by 3 bases and J by 4 bases, with 12 bases between. This CDR3 spans 13 amino acids. The DNA of the CDR3 is TGTGCCTGGAGCGTCGGGCCCTCCTATGGCTACACCTTC. Its protein product is CAWSVGPSYGYTF.

This clone was detected only once. V and J are TRBV10-3 and TRBJ1-4; D is possibly TRBD1 (5 bases). Germline lookup yields CDR1 ENHRY and CDR2 SYGVKD. With 5 bases removed from V and 8 bases from J, the gap between germline ends came to 9 bases. The CDR3 loop spans 12 amino acids. The CDR3 here is CAISTDREKLFF. DNA of the CDR3: TGTGCCATCAGTACTGACAGAGAAAAACTGTTTTTT.

This clone was counted between two and nine times. The gene calls are TRBV6-6 and TRBJ2-3; the match to TRBD2 covers 7 bases. Germline CDR1 MNHNY, CDR2 SVGAGI (reference sequence). The V and J ends lost 7 bases and 6 bases, in that order; junction bases with no gene match: 10. This CDR3 spans 14 amino acids. Here the CDR3 DNA reads TGTGCCAGCAAAACTCCGGGGGGAGGGGATACGCAGTATTTT. It is translated as CASKTPGGGDTQYF.

This chain joins TRBV6-5 and TRBJ2-2; 7 nucleotides line up with TRBD1. There are 15 residues in the CDR3. Trimming cost V 7 bases and J 1 base; bases outside gene matches: 6. The germline gives CDR1 MNHEY, CDR2 SVGAGI. CDR3 sequence: CASTPTGMNTGELFF. CDR3 sequence (DNA): TGTGCCAGCACCCCGACAGGGATGAACACCGGGGAGCTGTTTTTT.

This clone was counted between two and nine times. The same CDR3 also results from other DNA sequences found in this sample. CDR3 loop: CASSPNTDTQYF. CDR3 DNA: TGTGCCAGCAGTCCCAACACAGATACGCAGTATTTT. The chain has TRBV6-5 and TRBJ2-3, with D uncertain. The germline V gene encodes CDR1 MNHEY and CDR2 SVGAGI. Trimming took 5 bases from V and 2 from J, leaving 5 bases between them. CDR3 length: 12 amino acids.

The CDR3 region has the DNA TGCGCCAGCAGCCAAAATCGACGCTCTGGAAACACCATATATTTT. Amino acids: CASSQNRRSGNTIYF. V usage is TRBV4-3 and J usage is TRBJ1-3; the D is unclear. V was clipped by 2 bases and J by 0 bases, with 8 bases between them. The germline V gene encodes CDR1 LGHNA and CDR2 YSLEER. The CDR3 runs to 15 residues.

Only one count was recorded for this clone. The genes are TRBV7-9 and TRBJ1-1; no clear D. V lost 2 bases and J 1 base, leaving 8 bases between the germline ends. Germline V gene data show CDR1 as SEHNR and CDR2 as FQNEAQ (reference sequence). CDR3 length equals 14 residues. DNA for the CDR3: TGTGCCAGCAGCTTAAACGGGCAGAACACTGAAGCTTTCTTT. Translating it yields CASSLNGQNTEAFF.